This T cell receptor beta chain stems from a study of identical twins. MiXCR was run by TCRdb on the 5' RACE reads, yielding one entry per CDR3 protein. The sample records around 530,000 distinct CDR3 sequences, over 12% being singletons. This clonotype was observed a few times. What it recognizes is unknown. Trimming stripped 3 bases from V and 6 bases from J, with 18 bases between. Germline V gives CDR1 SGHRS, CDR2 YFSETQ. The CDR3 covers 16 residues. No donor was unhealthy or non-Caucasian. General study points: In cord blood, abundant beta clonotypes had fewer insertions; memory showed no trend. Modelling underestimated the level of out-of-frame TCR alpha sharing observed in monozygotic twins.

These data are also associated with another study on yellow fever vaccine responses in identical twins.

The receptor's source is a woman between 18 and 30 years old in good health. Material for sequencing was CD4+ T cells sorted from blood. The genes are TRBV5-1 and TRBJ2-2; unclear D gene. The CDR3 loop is CASSYTPGWGSGELFF. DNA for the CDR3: TGCGCCAGCAGCTACACTCCGGGTTGGGGTTCCGGGGAGCTGTTTTTT.